Reported below is one T cell receptor (beta chain). No cognate antigen has been identified for it. No base qualities exist here, and no much larger clone lies one base off it. This sample is part of a study of blood T cell repertoires in COVID-19 (TCRdb year 2020). The study in broad terms: Samples from collaborators originated in the United States, Italy and Spain and spanned both the acute and convalescent phases of COVID-19. The prospective study material was composed of cDNA or gDNA derived from T cells, B-cell-depleted T cells, or PBMCs. Subjects who had been exposed to COVID-19, were actively infected with it, or had recovered from it provided the deeply sampled blood TCRbeta repertoires that made up the dataset. A freely available public database, intended as a resource for researchers studying the immune response to SARS-CoV-2, is where the repertoires were released. The samples were drawn from the first 160 participants of the ongoing ImmuneRACE study and from over a thousand subjects provided by 6 global collaborators. Sample metadata almost always included a de-identified subject ID, COVID-19 status, age in years and sex. Where HLA class I and class II types were available, the types were taken from metadata supplied by the sample provider, not from assay-based typing. Summary of the overall study and its limitations: Clinical and demographic metadata were provided uncurated, with the amount varying by source and participant.

Another Seattle source contributed samples from volunteer blood donors who had recovered from COVID-19. Each collaborating institution followed its own protocols to collect whole blood in K2EDTA tubes. For TCRbeta analysis, collaborator samples were shipped as frozen whole blood, as isolated PBMCs, or as DNA extracted from either sample type. TCRbeta CDR3 regions were amplified from genomic DNA using the immunoSEQ Assay, a bias-controlled multiplex PCR. The original pipeline was this. The number of nucleated cells in each sample was estimated from the amplification of reference gene primers within the assay. To quantify the absolute abundance of each unique TCRbeta CDR3 rearrangement, sequence reads were collapsed and filtered. For each sample, productive Simpson clonality was calculated as the square root of Simpson's diversity index over productive rearrangements. TCRdb obtained this table from immuneACCESS and retained in-frame rearrangements with V and J assigned. These tables miss some clones; where compared with another copy, unresolved V genes account for less than half of the shortfall, and the remainder is unexplained. The D gene and trimming were derived from the DNA, and the V and J assignments and clone size from that table. The sample table holds about 220,000 clones, of which about 79% were seen once. Together, the top ten hold about 2.1% of the sample.

Via the germline V gene, CDR1 is LGHNA and CDR2 YSLEER. Counted from cysteine to phenylalanine, this CDR3 has 12 amino acids. Just the 36-base CDR3 DNA is kept, in frame starting at base 1. V is pared back by 3 bases and J by 5 bases, with 5 bases lying between the germline termini. The sequencing input was peripheral blood. This TCR came from a man in his forties or fifties who had recovered from COVID-19. The rearrangement combines TRBV4-3 with TRBJ2-1; a confident D gene designation cannot be given. The DNA sequence is given as TGCGCCAGCAGCCAGTACAACAATGAGCAGTTCTTC. Its protein product is CASSQYNNEQFF.